The sequence of this T cell receptor (beta chain) was determined in a study of T cell responses to AZD1222 COVID-19 vaccine. TCRdb's copy holds only in-frame clones and misses some; the assay was immunoSEQ multiplex PCR. Of around 150,000 clones in the sample, 94% were seen once. Germline CDR1 LNHNV, CDR2 YYDKDF (reference sequence). Trimming removed 0 bases at V and 0 bases at J, with 6 bases between. This CDR3 has 15 amino acids. This chain joins TRBV15 and TRBJ1-5; unclear D gene. The sequence was obtained from an adult who received the AZD1222 COVID-19 vaccine. The source was peripheral blood, collected 28 days after the second AZD1222 dose. CDR3 DNA: TGTGCCACCAGCAGAGAGCAGAATAGCAATCAGCCCCAGCATTTT. Amino acid sequence: CATSREQNSNQPQHF.